This T cell receptor beta chain was recorded in a study of blood T cell repertoires in COVID-19. Sequenced by immunoSEQ multiplex PCR; TCRdb stores in-frame clones only, minus some. The sample records about 250,000 clones, about 91% being singletons. The CDR3 is made up of 17 amino acids. The V segment lost 6 bases and the J segment 3 bases; nucleotides outside the gene matches: 13. From germline, CDR1 is MNHNS and CDR2 SASEGT. Sample: peripheral blood. This chain uses TRBV6-1 with TRBJ1-2; 10 bases align to TRBD1. The receptor's source is a man aged 80 or over with acute or convalescent COVID-19. CDR3 loop: CASSESLGQGIDYGYTF. CDR3 DNA sequence: TGTGCCAGCAGCGAATCGCTGGGACAGGGGATAGACTATGGCTACACCTTC.